This record covers a single T cell receptor beta chain. The target antigen is unknown. This entry belongs to a study of CXCR3-negative and CXCR3-positive naive CD8 T cells. General study results and limits: For memory CD8+ cells diversity was much lower, but both naive subsets had comparably high diversity.

Through 5' RACE with UMI labels, the TRB cDNA libraries were prepared. TCRdb reprocessed the 5' RACE reads and keeps a single row for each CDR3 protein, giving no DNA. The sample holds some 56,000 distinct CDR3 sequences. The CDR3 length is 17 residues. The germline V gene has CDR1 LNHNV and CDR2 YYDKDF (reference sequence). This TCR was sampled from a human donor in good health. Some clones in this sample may be carry-over from other donors' samples. Sequencing used memory CD8+ T cells from blood. This chain uses TRBV15 with TRBJ2-5; with no DNA, the TCRdb D assignment of TRBD2 cannot be verified. The chain's CDR3 is CATSGNRALIPQETQYF. Supplemented by reference TRBV15 and TRBJ2-5, the full variable domain reads DAMVIQNPRYQVTQFGKPVTLSCSQTLNHNVMYWYQQKSSQAPKLLFHYYDKDFNNEADTPDNFQSRRPNTSFCFLDIRSPGLGDTAMYLCATSGNRALIPQETQYFGPGTRLLVL.